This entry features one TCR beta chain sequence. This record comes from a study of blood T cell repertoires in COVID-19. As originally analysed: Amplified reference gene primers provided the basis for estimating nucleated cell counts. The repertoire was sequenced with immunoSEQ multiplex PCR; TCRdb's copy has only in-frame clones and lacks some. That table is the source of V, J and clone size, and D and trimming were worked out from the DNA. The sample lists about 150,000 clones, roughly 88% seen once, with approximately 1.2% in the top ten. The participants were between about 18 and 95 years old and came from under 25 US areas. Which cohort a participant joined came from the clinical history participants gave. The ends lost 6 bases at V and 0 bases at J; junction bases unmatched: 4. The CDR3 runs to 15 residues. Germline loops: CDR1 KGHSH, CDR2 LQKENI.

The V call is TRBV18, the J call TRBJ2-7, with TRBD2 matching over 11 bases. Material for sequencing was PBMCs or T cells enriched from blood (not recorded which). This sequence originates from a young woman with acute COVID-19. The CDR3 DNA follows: TGTGCCAGCTCTCTTACTAGCGGGAGCTCCTACGAGCAGTACTTC. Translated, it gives CASSLTSGSSYEQYF.